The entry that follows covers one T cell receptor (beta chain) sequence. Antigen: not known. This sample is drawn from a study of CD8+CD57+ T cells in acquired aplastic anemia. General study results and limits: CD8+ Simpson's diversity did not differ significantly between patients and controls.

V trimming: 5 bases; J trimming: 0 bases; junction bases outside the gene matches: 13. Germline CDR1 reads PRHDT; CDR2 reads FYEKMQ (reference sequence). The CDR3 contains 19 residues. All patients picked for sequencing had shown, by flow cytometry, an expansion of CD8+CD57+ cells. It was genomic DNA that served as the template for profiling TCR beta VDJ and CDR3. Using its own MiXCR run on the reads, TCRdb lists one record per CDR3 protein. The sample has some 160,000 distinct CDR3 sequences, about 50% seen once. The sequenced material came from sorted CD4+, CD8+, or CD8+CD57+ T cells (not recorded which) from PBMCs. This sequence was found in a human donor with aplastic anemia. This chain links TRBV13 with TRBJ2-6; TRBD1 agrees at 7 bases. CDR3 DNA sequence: TGTGCCAGCAGCCCACTCGGTACAGGGGCCCCCTCTGGGGCCAACGTCCTGACTTTC. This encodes CASSPLGTGAPSGANVLTF.